This T cell receptor (beta chain) was retrieved from a study of T cells in Graves' hyperthyroidism and ophthalmopathy. From RNA transcripts, TCR beta CDR3 regions were amplified. RT-PCR in the first round (using the HTBI primer set) targeted the TCR CDR3. TCRdb independently ran MiXCR on the multiplex PCR reads; one entry per CDR3 protein. The table lists about 330,000 distinct CDR3 sequences, about an eighth of them singletons. This clonotype was recorded at least ten times. Germline V CDR1 and CDR2: LGHDT, YNNKEL (reference sequence). CDR3 length equals 14 residues. Trimming left V 3 bases short and J 6 bases short, with 15 bases between. Patients having uncontrolled infection, another autoimmune disease, pregnancy or lactation were not included. Each diagnosis drew on symptoms, thyroxine, TRAb, thyroid ultrasound and orbital computed tomography findings.

This sequence was found in a woman aged 35 to 49 with Graves' ophthalmopathy. V usage is TRBV3-1 and J usage is TRBJ2-7; no reliable D call. The sequenced sample was blood. The CDR3 DNA sequence: TGTGCCAGCAGCCAGACATACCGCCGCCGCGAGCAGTACTTC. Residues: CASSQTYRRREQYF.